These 5 T cell receptor beta chains were all obtained from the same sample, sequenced in a study of CD8+ T cells in alopecia areata. Sample treatment: oral pan-JAK inhibitor, 5-10 mg twice daily. Following extraction, RNA underwent reverse transcription to cDNA, which served as the sequencing template. Some clones are missing from TCRdb's copy, which holds only in-frame ones; the method was immunoSEQ multiplex PCR. The data hold about 120,000 clones, with 50% to 55% observed a single time. The sequences come from CD4+ T cells sorted from blood, collected at week 4, from a patient treated with tofacitinib. The receptors stem from a human donor with alopecia areata.

Of note for this clone: The junction shows a germline mismatch at one end, possibly a read error. CDR3 protein: CAWSVLEGNRRF. CDR3 sequence (DNA): TGTGCCTGGAGTGTACTCGAGGGAAACAGACGCTTC. J is TRBJ1-2 and V is TRBV30; D call uncertain. The CDR3 runs to 12 residues. Per the germline V gene, CDR1 is GTSNPN and CDR2 is SVGIG (reference sequence).

V gene TRBV28 combines with J gene TRBJ1-1, with no clear D. V lost 6 bases, J lost 3 bases, and 11 bases lay in between. This CDR3 region has 13 residues. Germline values: CDR1 MDHEN, CDR2 SYDVKM. The chain's CDR3 is CASREGSHTEAFF. Here the CDR3 DNA reads TGTGCCAGCAGGGAGGGAAGTCACACTGAAGCTTTCTTT.

The chain has TRBV6-5 and TRBJ1-1; D not resolved. Germline assignment: CDR1 MNHEY and CDR2 SVGAGI. V was cut by 7 bases and J by 6 bases, with 9 bases left in between. The CDR3 consists of 11 residues. CDR3 protein: CASMSISEAFF. CDR3 nucleotides: TGTGCCAGCATGAGTATCTCTGAAGCTTTCTTT.

This clone was seen more than once but under ten times. The rearrangement uses TRBV30 and TRBJ2-2; 8 positions match TRBD2. The length of the CDR3 is 16 residues. The germline CDR1 and CDR2 sequences are GTSNPN and SVGIG (reference sequence). Trimming cost V 7 bases and J 1 base; bases outside gene matches: 11. The CDR3 bases are TGTGCCTCTCGAGGGCGGGAGGCCCTGAACACCGGGGAGCTGTTTTTT. As protein: CASRGREALNTGELFF.

This clone was seen only a few times. This chain links TRBV7-8 with TRBJ2-6, with 8 bases that match TRBD2. Germline CDR1 is SGHVS and CDR2 is FQNEAQ. The trim removed 2 bases at V and 4 bases at J, leaving 13 bases unmatched. The CDR3 is made up of 19 amino acids. The CDR3 is CASSLRLSERGRGANVLTF. In nucleotides, the CDR3 is TGTGCCAGCAGCTTAAGATTAAGTGAGCGGGGGCGAGGGGCCAACGTCCTGACTTTC.